One and the same sample provided the 32 T cell receptor beta chains below, sequenced in a study of cytomegalovirus exposure and HLA in healthy donors. Data came from immunoSEQ multiplex PCR; TCRdb stores just in-frame clones and leaves some out. The profile shows fewer than 200,000 clones, more than 75% of them singletons. Sequencing was carried out using PBMCs. The receptors were sampled from a woman aged 25-40 years in good health and CMV-seronegative.

Written as DNA, the CDR3 is TGTGCCAGCACCCAAGGGGGGGTACGCACTGAAGCTTTCTTT. The encoded protein is CASTQGGVRTEAFF. The rearrangement links TRBV7-2 to TRBJ1-1; D may be TRBD1 (6 bases). This CDR3 has 14 residues. Germline V gene sequence: CDR1 SGHTA, CDR2 FQGNSA. The ends were cut back, 7 bases at V and 4 bases at J, with 16 bases in the middle.

The V gene is TRBV4-2, the J gene TRBJ1-1; D may be TRBD1 (6 bases). Germline V gene lookup returns CDR1 LGHNA and CDR2 YNFKEQ. V dropped 3 bases and J dropped 3 bases, with 14 bases sitting between them. CDR3 size: 15 residues. As DNA, the CDR3 is TGTGCCAGCAGCCAGTCTCTGGACAGCTACACTGAAGCTTTCTTT. Amino acids: CASSQSLDSYTEAFF.

The genes are TRBV18 and TRBJ2-3, with 14 bases matching TRBD2. The V gene end was trimmed by 3 bases and the J gene end by 0 bases; junction bases not matched to a gene: 2. CDR1 KGHSH and CDR2 LQKENI come from the germline V gene. This CDR3 has 17 residues. CDR3 in DNA: TGTGCCAGCTCACCCGGACTAGCGGGGGGAAGCACAGATACGCAGTATTTT. Translated: CASSPGLAGGSTDTQYF. Full variable domain (rest looked up from reference TRBV18 and TRBJ2-3): NAGVMQNPRHLVRRRGQEARLRCSPMKGHSHVYWYRQLPEEGLKFMVYLQKENIIDESGMPKERFSAEFPKEGPSILRIQQVVRGDSAAYFCASSPGLAGGSTDTQYFGPGTRLTVL.

The rearrangement joins TRBV5-8 to TRBJ2-2; the D is unclear. The germline V gene encodes CDR1 SGHTS and CDR2 YDEGEE. V shed 4 bases and J shed 7 bases, with 11 bases lying between them. This CDR3 is built from 13 residues. The CDR3 DNA follows: TGTGCCAGCAGCCTTCTAAAGATCGGGGAGCTGTTTTTT. Protein product: CASSLLKIGELFF.

This sequence joins TRBV4-3 and TRBJ2-7; D is possibly TRBD2 (6 bases). V was cut by 0 bases and J by 2 bases, with 14 bases left in between. The CDR3 is 16 amino acids. Germline CDR1 and CDR2: LGHNA and YSLEER. CDR3 DNA sequence: TGCGCCAGCAGCCAAGAGTGGGCTAGCGATACCTACGAGCAGTACTTC. The encoded protein is CASSQEWASDTYEQYF.

The gene calls are TRBV30 and TRBJ2-7; D not certain. CDR1 and CDR2 (germline): GTSNPN, SVGIG (reference sequence). CDR3 length: 14 residues. Trimming cost V 6 bases and J 0 bases, with 15 bases left between them. CDR3 protein: CACATRISSYEQYF. As DNA, the CDR3 is TGTGCCTGCGCCACGCGGATTAGCTCCTACGAGCAGTACTTC.

This rearrangement joins TRBV4-1 to TRBJ1-6, with D tentatively TRBD1 (5 bases). The germline CDR1 and CDR2 sequences are MGHRA and YSYEKL. V lost 3 bases and J 10 bases, leaving 25 bases between the germline ends. This CDR3 is built from 18 residues. CDR3 in amino acids: CASSQNIQVSPSGSPLHF. For the CDR3, the DNA is TGCGCCAGCAGCCAGAACATCCAAGTCTCCCCCTCAGGGTCACCCCTCCACTTT.

Here the CDR3 reads CASSSAGGTQETQYF. The CDR3 nucleotides read TGTGCCAGCAGTTCAGCCGGTGGGACTCAAGAGACCCAGTACTTC. V usage is TRBV6-5 and J usage is TRBJ2-5, with D tentatively TRBD2 (6 bases). Germline V gene lookup returns CDR1 MNHEY and CDR2 SVGAGI. The CDR3 totals 15 residues. Trimming removed 4 bases at V and 2 bases at J, with 14 bases between.

CDR3 DNA: TGTGCCAGCAGCTTTCTCGGGACTAGCGGGAGGGGGACCCAGTACTTC. It codes for CASSFLGTSGRGTQYF. The chain carries TRBV5-6 and TRBJ2-5; TRBD2 matches at 16 bases. CDR1 SGHDT and CDR2 YYEEEE come from the germline V gene. The CDR3 loop spans 16 amino acids. With V trimmed by 2 bases and J by 7 bases, 5 bases remained unmatched.

This chain uses TRBV5-6 with TRBJ2-1; possible D gene TRBD1, 6 bases. V shed 4 bases and J shed 5 bases, with 22 bases lying between them. Germline values: CDR1 SGHDT, CDR2 YYEEEE. The CDR3 extends over 17 amino acids. The DNA for the CDR3 is TGTGCCAGCAGCCCTGGGGGCTACCGTGTCTCGGACAATGAGCAGTTCTTC. Protein: CASSPGGYRVSDNEQFF.

The V call is TRBV6-5, the J call TRBJ2-7; a weak D match, TRBD1 (6 bases). This CDR3 is built from 15 residues. V gave up 0 bases and J gave up 5 bases, with 14 bases separating them. Germline V gene sequence: CDR1 MNHEY, CDR2 SVGAGI. In DNA, the CDR3 is TGTGCCAGCAGTTACTCTACGGGACACCGAAACGAGCAGTACTTC. It encodes CASSYSTGHRNEQYF.

This clone was found many times. Other DNA sequences of this sample code for an identical CDR3. The J gene is TRBJ1-1, the V gene TRBV7-9; 7 bases are a match to TRBD1. The V gene's germline CDR1 is SEHNR and CDR2 FQNEAQ (reference sequence). V trimming: 6 bases; J trimming: 3 bases; junction bases outside the gene matches: 4. The CDR3 has 13 amino acids. The chain's CDR3 is CASSLDRDTEAFF. The DNA for the CDR3 is TGTGCCAGCAGTCTAGACAGGGACACTGAAGCTTTCTTT.

The chain is built from TRBV5-6 and TRBJ2-2; TRBD2 aligns across 7 bases. Germline CDR1 SGHDT, CDR2 YYEEEE. This CDR3 is built from 17 residues. J was trimmed by 5 bases and V by 2 bases; bases with no gene match: 12. CDR3 nucleotides: TGTGCCAGCAGCTTAACGTTCGAGGCTAGCGGTACCGGGGAGCTGTTTTTT. The encoded protein is CASSLTFEASGTGELFF.

The rearrangement joins TRBV5-1 to TRBJ2-6; a weak D match, TRBD2 (5 bases). The germline V gene has CDR1 SGHRS and CDR2 YFSETQ. CDR3 length: 18 residues. V was pared by 1 base and J by 0 bases, with 14 bases between. In nucleotides, the CDR3 is TGCGCCAGCAGCTTGAGGGAGAAAAAGTTCTCTGGGGCCAACGTCCTGACTTTC. It yields the protein CASSLREKKFSGANVLTF.

This clone appeared once. The V gene is TRBV29-1, the J gene TRBJ2-3; TRBD1 might be the D (5 bases). The CDR3 is 16 amino acids. CDR1 and CDR2 from the germline V gene are SQVTM and ANQGSEA. The V end lost 3 bases, the J end lost 5 bases, and 21 bases lay between the germline ends. CDR3 nucleotides: TGCAGCGTTGAGGCCGACATGCAGGGATGGGTAGATACGCAGTATTTT. It codes for CSVEADMQGWVDTQYF.

The V gene is TRBV5-4, the J gene TRBJ1-2, with TRBD1 as a possible D gene (5 bases). CDR1 is SGHNT and CDR2 is YYREEE in the germline V gene (reference sequence). The germline V and J ends were trimmed by 5 bases and 0 bases, with 20 bases remaining between them. This CDR3 is built from 17 residues. This chain's CDR3 is CASSSRQLPTANYGYTF. The CDR3 bases are TGTGCCAGCAGTTCGAGACAGCTACCGACTGCTAACTATGGCTACACCTTC.

The CDR3 nucleotides read TGTGCCACCAGGACAGGGTCCCCCTACGAGCAGTACTTC. It encodes CATRTGSPYEQYF. The V call is TRBV19, the J call TRBJ2-7; 8 nucleotides align to TRBD1. V dropped 10 bases and J dropped 2; count of bases not matched to a gene: 7. Germline V lookup: CDR1 LNHDA, CDR2 SQIVND (reference sequence). CDR3 size: 13 residues.

V and J are TRBV30 and TRBJ1-5; perhaps TRBD1 as D (6 bases). The CDR3 is made up of 13 amino acids. From germline, CDR1 is GTSNPN and CDR2 SVGIG (reference sequence). V gave up 1 base and J gave up 5 bases, with 9 bases separating them. The CDR3 sequence is CAWSAGVDQPQHF. The CDR3 nucleotides are TGTGCCTGGAGTGCAGGGGTCGATCAGCCCCAGCATTTT.

The V and J genes are TRBV4-1 and TRBJ2-3, with 9 nucleotides matching TRBD2. V trimming: 2 bases; J trimming: 3 bases; junction bases outside the gene matches: 6. CDR3 size: 16 residues. Germline V gives CDR1 MGHRA, CDR2 YSYEKL. CDR3 in DNA: TGCGCCAGCAGCCAACCGGGGACTAGCTTTACAGATACGCAGTATTTT. This sequence encodes CASSQPGTSFTDTQYF.

The gene calls are TRBV19 and TRBJ1-5; the D is unclear. The germline V gene encodes CDR1 LNHDA and CDR2 SQIVND (reference sequence). The V and J ends lost 3 bases and 4 bases respectively, with 4 bases between them. The CDR3 sequence is 12 residues long. The CDR3 nucleotides read TGTGCCAGTAGTATTGTAAATCAGCCCCAGCATTTT. It encodes CASSIVNQPQHF.

In its sample, this clone was seen a few times. The rearrangement uses TRBV30 and TRBJ1-6, with TRBD1 identical over 8 bases. The V and J ends lost 3 bases and 7 bases, in that order; junction bases with no gene match: 5. Germline V gene sequence: CDR1 GTSNPN, CDR2 SVGIG (reference sequence). This CDR3 contains 14 residues. This CDR3 reads CAWSATGVNSPLHF. In DNA form, the CDR3 reads TGTGCCTGGAGCGCGACAGGGGTCAATTCACCCCTCCACTTT.

The chain carries TRBV15 and TRBJ1-6; no definite D call. The CDR3 contains 15 residues. Trimming took 3 bases from V and 7 from J, leaving 13 bases between them. The germline gives CDR1 LNHNV, CDR2 YYDKDF (reference sequence). The CDR3 region has the DNA TGTGCCACCAGCAGCAAGGAGGGCGCCAATTCACCCCTCCACTTT. It yields the protein CATSSKEGANSPLHF.

This chain links TRBV9 with TRBJ1-1; weak D call: TRBD1 (6 bases). The CDR3 is 14 residues long. V gave up 5 bases and J gave up 1 base, with 12 bases separating them. Germline V gene data show CDR1 as SGDLS and CDR2 as YYNGEE. This CDR3 is CASSRGGKNTEAFF. CDR3 in DNA: TGTGCCAGCAGTAGGGGGGGGAAGAACACTGAAGCTTTCTTT.

The V and J genes are TRBV5-1 and TRBJ1-1, with 8 bases identical to TRBD1. J lost 5 bases, V lost 6 bases, and 9 bases had no gene match. The length of the CDR3 is 14 residues. Germline V CDR1 and CDR2: SGHRS, YFSETQ. CDR3 in amino acids: CASTEQGGRTEAFF. The CDR3 DNA sequence: TGCGCCAGCACCGAACAGGGGGGACGGACTGAAGCTTTCTTT.

The chain carries TRBV5-1 and TRBJ1-1, with unresolved D. The CDR3 runs 13 residues. The germline V gene has CDR1 SGHRS and CDR2 YFSETQ. V lost 6 bases, J lost 1 base, and 10 bases lay in between. The CDR3 coding sequence is TGCGCCAGCACCGGGGTGGGGAACACTGAAGCTTTCTTT. It translates to CASTGVGNTEAFF. The entire variable domain, with the rest obtained from reference TRBV5-1 and TRBJ1-1, is as follows: KAGVTQTPRYLIKTRGQQVTLSCSPISGHRSVSWYQQTPGQGLQFLFEYFSETQRNKGNFPGRFSGRQFSNSRSEMNVSTLELGDSALYLCASTGVGNTEAFFGQGTRLTVV.

The CDR3 nucleotides read TGTGCCAGCAGCTTAAGCCCGGGACAGACGAACACTGAAGCTTTCTTT. Its translation: CASSLSPGQTNTEAFF. This rearrangement joins TRBV7-6 to TRBJ1-1; 7 bases map to TRBD1. Looked up from germline, CDR1 is SGHVS and CDR2 is FNYEAQ. The CDR3 is 16 residues long. With 2 bases clipped from V and 1 base from J, the junction kept 7 bases outside the gene matches.

The rearrangement joins TRBV5-1 to TRBJ2-5; 13 bases fit TRBD2. There are 19 residues in the CDR3. Per germline, CDR1 SGHRS and CDR2 YFSETQ. The junction had 13 bases not matched to a gene; V was cut back by 0 bases and J by 5 bases. The CDR3 nucleotides are TGCGCCAGCAGCTTGGATCCCCTGGGACTAGCGGGGCCCAGGGAGACCCAGTACTTC. Its translation: CASSLDPLGLAGPRETQYF.

This clone has more than one count but fewer than ten. V is TRBV5-5 and J is TRBJ1-6, with 7 bases identical to TRBD1. The germline V gene encodes CDR1 SGHKS and CDR2 YYEKEE (reference sequence). V gave up 2 bases and J gave up 9 bases; unmatched junction bases: 8. The length of the CDR3 is 15 residues. The DNA for the CDR3 is TGTGCCAGCAGCTTCAGGACAGGTTTTGGTTCACCCCTCCACTTT. Its translation: CASSFRTGFGSPLHF.

The V call is TRBV19, the J call TRBJ1-5; D is unresolved. CDR1 is LNHDA, CDR2 SQIVND, per germline (reference sequence). The V and J ends lost 7 bases and 1 base respectively, with 14 bases between them. The CDR3 spans 15 residues. This chain's CDR3 is CASIGWGGSNQPQHF. The CDR3 bases are TGTGCCAGTATTGGATGGGGAGGAAGCAATCAGCCCCAGCATTTT.

The rearrangement uses TRBV6-5 and TRBJ2-7; 7 positions agree with TRBD1. The J segment lost 3 bases and the V segment lost 5 bases, leaving 10 bases of the junction unmatched. Germline V gives CDR1 MNHEY, CDR2 SVGAGI. The CDR3 is 15 amino acids. CDR3 residues: CASSKPGTAHYEQYF. The CDR3 region has the DNA TGTGCCAGCAGTAAGCCCGGGACAGCCCACTACGAGCAGTACTTC.

The chain links TRBV27 to TRBJ2-5, with unresolved D. The CDR3 is 12 amino acids. Germline V gene lookup returns CDR1 MNHEY and CDR2 SMNVEV (reference sequence). V lost 4 bases and J lost 9, with 12 bases in between. CDR3 DNA sequence: TGTGCCAGCAGTTCACGTTGGTCGGCCCAGTACTTC. It specifies CASSSRWSAQYF.

The V call is TRBV19, the J call TRBJ1-2, with D unresolved. Trimming removed 3 bases from V and 0 bases from J, with 5 bases in between. The V gene's germline CDR1 is LNHDA and CDR2 SQIVND (reference sequence). The CDR3 is made up of 13 amino acids. The CDR3 is CASSMAANYGYTF. In DNA, the CDR3 is TGTGCCAGTAGTATGGCGGCTAACTATGGCTACACCTTC.